The rows below give T cell receptor beta chains drawn from one sample of a study of cytomegalovirus exposure and HLA in healthy donors. The repertoire was sequenced with immunoSEQ multiplex PCR; TCRdb's copy has only in-frame clones and lacks some. Its table lists roughly 120,000 clones. Sequenced: PBMCs. Receptor source: a man between 35 and 55 years old in good health and CMV-seropositive. Each CDR3 is given with its conserved first and last residue. The D gene is left open where the match is weak.

j_call: TRBJ2-5
v_call: TRBV10-1
d_call: NA
cdr3_nt: TGCGCCAGCAGCAGCAGGGTGGGCGAGACCCAGTACTTC
cdr3_aa: CASSSRVGETQYF

j_call: TRBJ1-5
v_call: TRBV2
d_call: TRBD1
cdr3_nt: TGTGCCAGTACGGGACAGGGCTATAGCAATCAGCCCCAGCATTTT
cdr3_aa: CASTGQGYSNQPQHF

j_call: TRBJ1-1
v_call: TRBV7-9
d_call: TRBD1
cdr3_nt: TGTGCCAGCTTGGGACAGCTGAACACTGAAGCTTTCTTT
cdr3_aa: CASLGQLNTEAFF

j_call: TRBJ2-2
v_call: TRBV6-4
d_call: NA
cdr3_nt: TGTGCCAGCAGTGAATCTCAGGATACCGGGGAGCTGTTTTTT
cdr3_aa: CASSESQDTGELFF

j_call: TRBJ2-3
v_call: TRBV6-4
d_call: TRBD2
cdr3_nt: TGTGCCAGCAGTGTCCAGCTAGCGGGGAGCACAGATACGCAGTATTTT
cdr3_aa: CASSVQLAGSTDTQYF

j_call: TRBJ2-3
v_call: TRBV11-3
d_call: TRBD1
cdr3_nt: TGTGCCAGCAGCTCACCTTGGGGACAGGGTGCAGATACGCAGTATTTT
cdr3_aa: CASSSPWGQGADTQYF

j_call: TRBJ1-1
v_call: TRBV18
d_call: NA
cdr3_nt: TGTGCCAGCTCACCACCCGGGGTCACTGAAGCTTTCTTT
cdr3_aa: CASSPPGVTEAFF

j_call: TRBJ2-7
v_call: TRBV6-5
d_call: TRBD1
cdr3_nt: TGTGCCAGCAGGGGACAGGGCCACTCCTACGAGCAGTACTTC
cdr3_aa: CASRGQGHSYEQYF

j_call: TRBJ2-3
v_call: TRBV7-8
d_call: NA
cdr3_nt: TGTGCCAGCAGCTCCTATGGTTTAGCGACTAGGGATACAGATACGCAGTATTTT
cdr3_aa: CASSSYGLATRDTDTQYF

j_call: TRBJ2-7
v_call: TRBV7-8
d_call: NA
cdr3_nt: TGTGCCAGCAGCCCGGTCCTGGGAGACGCGTACGAGCAGTACTTC
cdr3_aa: CASSPVLGDAYEQYF

j_call: TRBJ2-2
v_call: TRBV7-2
d_call: NA
cdr3_nt: TGTGCCAGCAGCTTAGGAGGTTCGAAGAGGGAGCTGTTTTTT
cdr3_aa: CASSLGGSKRELFF

j_call: TRBJ2-1
v_call: TRBV28
d_call: NA
cdr3_nt: TGTGCCAGCAGTTCCCCCGGGACTTACAATGAGCAGTTCTTC
cdr3_aa: CASSSPGTYNEQFF

j_call: TRBJ1-1
v_call: TRBV7-9
d_call: TRBD1
cdr3_nt: TGTGCCAGCAGCAACGGCCAGGGGGATGGATTCTTT
cdr3_aa: CASSNGQGDGFF

j_call: TRBJ2-7
v_call: TRBV6-1
d_call: NA
cdr3_nt: TGTGCCAGCAGTGAAGTCGGAGGACCCTACGAGCAGTACTTC
cdr3_aa: CASSEVGGPYEQYF

j_call: TRBJ2-1
v_call: TRBV4-1
d_call: NA
cdr3_nt: TGCGCCAGCAGCCAAGTTTTGGACAGCAATGAGCAGTTCTTC
cdr3_aa: CASSQVLDSNEQFF

j_call: TRBJ2-2
v_call: TRBV5-8
d_call: TRBD2
cdr3_nt: TGTGCCAGCAGCTTGATGGGACTAGCGGGGCCAGGGACCGGGGAGCTGTTTTTT
cdr3_aa: CASSLMGLAGPGTGELFF

j_call: TRBJ1-5
v_call: TRBV6-1
d_call: TRBD1
cdr3_nt: TGTGCCAGCAGACCCACAGGGGGGAATCAGCCCCAGCATTTT
cdr3_aa: CASRPTGGNQPQHF

j_call: TRBJ2-7
v_call: TRBV10-1
d_call: NA
cdr3_nt: TGCGCCAGCAGTGAAGGGGGGGCCTACGAGCAGTACTTC
cdr3_aa: CASSEGGAYEQYF

j_call: TRBJ1-4
v_call: TRBV5-6
d_call: TRBD1
cdr3_nt: TGTGCCAGCAGCCCTCAGACAGGGTCTGAAAAACTGTTTTTT
cdr3_aa: CASSPQTGSEKLFF

j_call: TRBJ2-1
v_call: TRBV10-2
d_call: TRBD2
cdr3_nt: TGCGCCAGCCTTGCCCGACTAGCGGATCACTACAATGAGCAGTTCTTC
cdr3_aa: CASLARLADHYNEQFF

j_call: TRBJ2-7
v_call: TRBV6-5
d_call: TRBD1
cdr3_nt: TGTGCCAGCAGTTATTCCTCGGGACAGGCCTACTACGAGCAGTACTTC
cdr3_aa: CASSYSSGQAYYEQYF

j_call: TRBJ1-2
v_call: TRBV6-6
d_call: TRBD1
cdr3_nt: TGTGCCGCGAAGTGGGGACAGGGAACCAGCGGCTATGGCTACACCTTC
cdr3_aa: CAAKWGQGTSGYGYTF

j_call: TRBJ2-1
v_call: TRBV29-1
d_call: TRBD1
cdr3_nt: TGCAGCGTTGGGGACAGAAATGAGCAGTTCTTC
cdr3_aa: CSVGDRNEQFF

j_call: TRBJ2-3
v_call: TRBV6-6
d_call: NA
cdr3_nt: TGTGCCAGCAATGCGGGAATGATGGGTGTGGATACGCAGTATTTT
cdr3_aa: CASNAGMMGVDTQYF

j_call: TRBJ1-1
v_call: TRBV18
d_call: TRBD1
cdr3_nt: TGTGCCAGCTCACTGGGACAGCAAAACACTGAAGCTTTCTTT
cdr3_aa: CASSLGQQNTEAFF

j_call: TRBJ2-7
v_call: TRBV28
d_call: TRBD2
cdr3_nt: TGTGCCAGCAGTTACCCGACTAGCGGAGTCTACGAGCAGTACTTC
cdr3_aa: CASSYPTSGVYEQYF

j_call: TRBJ2-7
v_call: TRBV19
d_call: TRBD1
cdr3_nt: TGTGCCAGTAGCCAGACAGGGATTGAGCAGTACTTC
cdr3_aa: CASSQTGIEQYF

j_call: TRBJ2-2
v_call: TRBV2
d_call: TRBD1
cdr3_nt: TGTGCCAGCAAACCGGGACAGGGTACCGGGGAGCTGTTTTTT
cdr3_aa: CASKPGQGTGELFF

j_call: TRBJ2-1
v_call: TRBV19
d_call: NA
cdr3_nt: TGTGCCACCTTTGCCAGCGCGGGTGAGCAGTTCTTC
cdr3_aa: CATFASAGEQFF

j_call: TRBJ1-4
v_call: TRBV14
d_call: NA
cdr3_nt: TGTGCCAGCAGCCAAACCCGGAGCTTTAATGAAAAACTGTTTTTT
cdr3_aa: CASSQTRSFNEKLFF

j_call: TRBJ1-1
v_call: TRBV2
d_call: NA
cdr3_nt: TGTGCCAGCAGTGAAAATGGGCCGGCCCCTGTAGCTTTCTTT
cdr3_aa: CASSENGPAPVAFF

j_call: TRBJ2-4
v_call: TRBV4-1
d_call: TRBD2
cdr3_nt: TGCGCCAGCAGCGCTAGCGGGAGCATGAACATTCAGTACTTC
cdr3_aa: CASSASGSMNIQYF

j_call: TRBJ1-2
v_call: TRBV19
d_call: NA
cdr3_nt: TGTGCCAGTGATGGCCCCGACACAAGTAGGCTCGGTGGCTACACCTTC
cdr3_aa: CASDGPDTSRLGGYTF

j_call: TRBJ2-7
v_call: TRBV20-1
d_call: TRBD2
cdr3_nt: TGCAGTGCTGGCGGGAGGGTCGAGCAGTACTTC
cdr3_aa: CSAGGRVEQYF

j_call: TRBJ2-5
v_call: TRBV29-1
d_call: TRBD1
cdr3_nt: TGCAGCGTTGAGACAGGGGCTGGGGGAAAGACCCAGTACTTC
cdr3_aa: CSVETGAGGKTQYF

j_call: TRBJ1-1
v_call: TRBV28
d_call: TRBD1
cdr3_nt: TGTGCCAGCAGTTACCTCCCTACAGGGGAGAACACTGAAGCTTTCTTT
cdr3_aa: CASSYLPTGENTEAFF

j_call: TRBJ2-3
v_call: TRBV13
d_call: TRBD2
cdr3_nt: TGTGCCAGCAGCCCGGAGCGGGGAGATACGCAGTATTTT
cdr3_aa: CASSPERGDTQYF

j_call: TRBJ2-7
v_call: TRBV4-1
d_call: NA
cdr3_nt: TGCGCCAGCAGCCAAGACATTACGGGGTTGGGCGAGCAGTACTTC
cdr3_aa: CASSQDITGLGEQYF

j_call: TRBJ1-5
v_call: TRBV15
d_call: NA
cdr3_nt: TGTGCCACCAGCAGAGATCTGATGGACTCTGAACGTCAGCCCCAGCATTTT
cdr3_aa: CATSRDLMDSERQPQHF

j_call: TRBJ2-3
v_call: TRBV7-9
d_call: TRBD2
cdr3_nt: TGTGCCAGCAGCTTACCGGGACTAGCGGGCCCGACAGATACGCAGTATTTT
cdr3_aa: CASSLPGLAGPTDTQYF

j_call: TRBJ2-7
v_call: TRBV6-1
d_call: NA
cdr3_nt: TGTGCCAGCAGTGAAGCGCAAGTATGGACTACCTACGAGCAGTACTTC
cdr3_aa: CASSEAQVWTTYEQYF

j_call: TRBJ2-1
v_call: TRBV19
d_call: TRBD1
cdr3_nt: TGTGCCAGCCACAGGGACAGGGCCTACAATGAGCAGTTCTTC
cdr3_aa: CASHRDRAYNEQFF

j_call: TRBJ2-2
v_call: TRBV29-1
d_call: NA
cdr3_nt: TGCAGCGTTGAGCTCTTGGAGGGGGGGATCACCGGGGAGCTGTTTTTT
cdr3_aa: CSVELLEGGITGELFF

j_call: TRBJ2-7
v_call: TRBV19
d_call: TRBD1
cdr3_nt: TGTGCCAGTAGTCCAAGCTCTTTAGACAGGGCCCGCTACGAGCAGTACTTC
cdr3_aa: CASSPSSLDRARYEQYF

j_call: TRBJ1-1
v_call: TRBV15
d_call: NA
cdr3_nt: TGTGCCACCAGCGGAGTGACAGGCCCAAACACTGAAGCTTTCTTT
cdr3_aa: CATSGVTGPNTEAFF

j_call: TRBJ1-3
v_call: TRBV5-4
d_call: NA
cdr3_nt: TGTGCCAGCAGCTTGGCAGGGCTGAACACCATATATTTT
cdr3_aa: CASSLAGLNTIYF

j_call: TRBJ2-2
v_call: TRBV4-2
d_call: TRBD2
cdr3_nt: TGTGCCAGCAGCCAAGATTTACTAGCGGGAGGGGACACCGGGGAGCTGTTTTTT
cdr3_aa: CASSQDLLAGGDTGELFF

j_call: TRBJ2-7
v_call: TRBV5-8
d_call: TRBD1
cdr3_nt: TGTGCCAGCAGCTTGGAGGGACAGACGAGCTCCTACGAGCAGTACTTC
cdr3_aa: CASSLEGQTSSYEQYF

j_call: TRBJ1-1
v_call: TRBV7-6
d_call: NA
cdr3_nt: TGTGCCAGCAGCTTGATGGGCAACCTGAACACTGAAGCTTTCTTT
cdr3_aa: CASSLMGNLNTEAFF

j_call: TRBJ2-2
v_call: TRBV29-1
d_call: TRBD2
cdr3_nt: TGCAGTGGCGGGAGGGGAACCGGGGAGCTGTTTTTT
cdr3_aa: CSGGRGTGELFF

j_call: TRBJ1-1
v_call: TRBV18
d_call: NA
cdr3_nt: TGTGCCAGCTCACCAACCGCAGGGAACACTGAAGCTTTCTTT
cdr3_aa: CASSPTAGNTEAFF

j_call: TRBJ1-1
v_call: TRBV28
d_call: NA
cdr3_nt: TGTGCCAGCAGTAGGGGGAACACTGAAGCTTTCTTT
cdr3_aa: CASSRGNTEAFF

j_call: TRBJ1-3
v_call: TRBV7-9
d_call: NA
cdr3_nt: TGTGCCAGCAGCCCCGGGGACTCTGGAAACACCATATATTTT
cdr3_aa: CASSPGDSGNTIYF

j_call: TRBJ2-7
v_call: TRBV18
d_call: NA
cdr3_nt: TGTGCCAGCTCACCACCCCAGGGTACTAACGAGCAGTACTTC
cdr3_aa: CASSPPQGTNEQYF

j_call: TRBJ2-2
v_call: TRBV19
d_call: TRBD2
cdr3_nt: TGTGCCAGTAATGGCGGGAGGGCCTACAGCACCGGGGAGCTGTTTTTT
cdr3_aa: CASNGGRAYSTGELFF